The TCR beta chain described here comes from a study of radiation and T cells in renal cell carcinoma. Study outcomes and limitations: No pretreatment tumor biopsies were available for baseline clonotypes. From baseline, blood top tumor clonotypes peaked at 2 weeks post-radiation.

This clone has just a few counts. What it binds is not known. Germline loops: CDR1 SGHNT, CDR2 YENEEA. The CDR3 is 16 amino acids. J lost 6 bases, V lost 1 base, and 5 bases had no gene match. Generated by immunoSEQ multiplex PCR, the TCRdb table keeps only in-frame clones and is missing some. Among fewer than 150,000 clones listed, around 90% were seen once. Documented time point: blood 2 weeks post-SBRT. This sample's treatment: 15 Gy SBRT to primary tumor, nephrectomy 4 weeks later. Blood was sampled at baseline, 2 weeks and 4 weeks after SBRT. Material: blood, obtained from a patient whose treatment included radiotherapy and nephrectomy. V and J are TRBV11-3 and TRBJ2-3; 12 bases line up with TRBD1. This TCR derives from a woman in her seventies with renal cell carcinoma. CDR3 amino acids: CASSLGRDRGPDTQYF. Written as DNA, the CDR3 is TGTGCCAGCAGCTTAGGGCGGGACAGGGGGCCTGATACGCAGTATTTT.